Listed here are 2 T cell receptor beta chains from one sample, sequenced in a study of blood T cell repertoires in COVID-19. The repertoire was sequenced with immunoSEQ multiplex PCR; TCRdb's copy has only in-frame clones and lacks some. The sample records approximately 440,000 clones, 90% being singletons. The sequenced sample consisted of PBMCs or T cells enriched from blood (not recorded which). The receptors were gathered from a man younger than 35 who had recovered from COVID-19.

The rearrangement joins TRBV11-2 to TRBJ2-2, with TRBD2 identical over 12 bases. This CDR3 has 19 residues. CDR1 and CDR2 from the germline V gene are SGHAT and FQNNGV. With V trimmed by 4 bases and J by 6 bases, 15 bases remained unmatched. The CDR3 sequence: CASSSGASGRGSIAGELFF. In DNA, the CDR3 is TGTGCCAGCAGCTCAGGGGCTAGCGGGAGGGGATCAATCGCCGGGGAGCTGTTTTTT.

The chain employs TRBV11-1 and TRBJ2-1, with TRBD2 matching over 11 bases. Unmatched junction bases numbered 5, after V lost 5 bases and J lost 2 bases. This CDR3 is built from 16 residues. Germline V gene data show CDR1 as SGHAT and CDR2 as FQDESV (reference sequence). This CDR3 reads CASSATSGGPYNEQFF. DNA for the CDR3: TGTGCCAGCAGCGCTACTAGCGGGGGTCCCTACAATGAGCAGTTCTTC.